The rows below give T cell receptor beta chains drawn from one sample of a study of TIL therapy for anti-PD-1-resistant metastatic lung cancer. The repertoire was sequenced with immunoSEQ multiplex PCR; TCRdb's copy has only in-frame clones and lacks some. Of about 10,000 clones in the sample, approximately 60% were seen once. The sequences come from tumor tissue, collected at baseline. These receptors all come from a person between 30 and 79 years old with non-small cell lung cancer. CDR3s include the opening cysteine and the closing phenylalanine or tryptophan. The D gene is left open where the match is weak. The listing skips clone size in some rows; elsewhere it reads once, few, many or a size class.

NA	15	TRBJ2-7	NA	TRBV4-1	CASSQDPGRVYEQYF	TGTGCCAGCAGCCAAGATCCTGGCAGGGTGTACGAGCAGTACTTC
NA	11	TRBJ1-5	NA	TRBV7-2	CASSNNGPQHF	TGTGCCAGCAGCAACAATGGGCCCCAGCATTTT
NA	15	TRBJ1-4	NA	TRBV6-1	CASSEFGVANEKLFF	TGTGCCAGCAGTGAATTTGGGGTTGCTAATGAAAAACTGTTTTTT
NA	16	TRBJ2-7	TRBD2	TRBV7-9	CASSLALGGIPYEQYF	TGTGCCAGCAGCTTAGCATTGGGAGGGATCCCCTACGAGCAGTACTTC
medium-sized	13	TRBJ2-1	NA	TRBV18	CASSQFGGDEQFF	TGTGCCAGCTCACAATTTGGGGGCGATGAGCAGTTCTTC
NA	15	TRBJ1-6	TRBD1	TRBV7-9	CASGLGTGVSAPLHF	TGTGCCAGCGGTCTTGGGACAGGCGTTTCGGCACCCCTCCACTTT
NA	16	TRBJ2-7	NA	TRBV27	CASSFLPQTGKYEQYF	TGTGCCAGCAGTTTTCTTCCACAGACTGGGAAATACGAGCAGTACTTC
NA	14	TRBJ1-1	NA	TRBV7-9	CASSFWGKNTEAFF	TGTGCCAGCAGCTTCTGGGGGAAGAACACTGAAGCTTTCTTT
medium-sized	14	TRBJ2-7	NA	TRBV28	CASSLGGASYEQYF	TGTGCCAGCAGTTTGGGAGGAGCCTCCTACGAGCAGTACTTC
NA	12	TRBJ2-7	NA	TRBV7-9	CASSPNPYEQYF	TGTGCCAGCAGCCCCAACCCCTACGAGCAGTACTTC
NA	16	TRBJ2-2	NA	TRBV28	CASSGYGHGSAGELFF	TGTGCCAGCAGTGGGTATGGGCACGGGAGTGCCGGGGAGCTGTTTTTT
few	10	TRBJ1-2	NA	TRBV2	CGAGAGGYTF	TGTGGAGCAGGTGCAGGGGGCTACACCTTC
NA	14	TRBJ1-2	NA	TRBV19	CASSVNGILYGYTF	TGTGCCAGTAGCGTAAACGGGATTCTCTATGGCTACACCTTC
NA	12	TRBJ2-7	NA	TRBV11-2	CASSLLLGEQYF	TGTGCCAGCAGCTTATTACTAGGCGAGCAGTACTTC
few	11	TRBJ1-2	NA	TRBV5-1	CASSAGGGYTF	TGCGCCAGCAGCGCGGGTGGTGGCTACACCTTC
few	12	TRBJ2-1	NA	TRBV14	CASSQDWGEQFF	TGTGCCAGCAGCCAAGATTGGGGTGAGCAGTTCTTC